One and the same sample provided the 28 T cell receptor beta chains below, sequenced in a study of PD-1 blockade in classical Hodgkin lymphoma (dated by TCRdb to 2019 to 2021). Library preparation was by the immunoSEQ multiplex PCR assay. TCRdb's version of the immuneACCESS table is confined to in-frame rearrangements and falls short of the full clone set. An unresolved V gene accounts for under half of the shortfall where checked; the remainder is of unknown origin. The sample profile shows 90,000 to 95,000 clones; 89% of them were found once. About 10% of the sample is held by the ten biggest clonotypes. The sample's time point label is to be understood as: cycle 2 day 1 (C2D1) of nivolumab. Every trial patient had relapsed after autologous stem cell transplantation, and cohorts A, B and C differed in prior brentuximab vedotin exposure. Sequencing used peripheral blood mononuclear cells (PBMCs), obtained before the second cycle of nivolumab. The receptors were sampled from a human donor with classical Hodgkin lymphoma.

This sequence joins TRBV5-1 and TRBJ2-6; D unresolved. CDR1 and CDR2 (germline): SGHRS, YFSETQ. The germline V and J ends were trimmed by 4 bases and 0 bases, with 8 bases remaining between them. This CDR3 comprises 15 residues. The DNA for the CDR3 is TGCGCCAGCAGCCCCACAAGCTCTGGGGCCAACGTCCTGACTTTC. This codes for CASSPTSSGANVLTF.

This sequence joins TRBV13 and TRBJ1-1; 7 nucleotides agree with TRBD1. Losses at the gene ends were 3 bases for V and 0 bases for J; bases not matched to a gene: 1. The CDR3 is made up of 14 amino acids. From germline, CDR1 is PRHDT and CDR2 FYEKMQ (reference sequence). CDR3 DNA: TGTGCCAGCAGCTTGGGACAGCTGAACACTGAAGCTTTCTTT. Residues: CASSLGQLNTEAFF.

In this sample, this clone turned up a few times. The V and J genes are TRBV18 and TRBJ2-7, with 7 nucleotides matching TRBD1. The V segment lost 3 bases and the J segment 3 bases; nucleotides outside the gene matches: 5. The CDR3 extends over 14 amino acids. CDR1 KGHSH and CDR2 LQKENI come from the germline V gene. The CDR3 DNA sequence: TGTGCCAGCTCACCGAACGGGGACAGCTACGAGCAGTACTTC. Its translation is CASSPNGDSYEQYF.

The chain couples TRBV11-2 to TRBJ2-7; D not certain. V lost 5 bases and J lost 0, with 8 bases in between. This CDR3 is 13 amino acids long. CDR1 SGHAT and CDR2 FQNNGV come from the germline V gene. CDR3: CASSRPSSYEQYF. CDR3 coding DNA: TGTGCCAGCAGCCGGCCGAGCTCCTACGAGCAGTACTTC.

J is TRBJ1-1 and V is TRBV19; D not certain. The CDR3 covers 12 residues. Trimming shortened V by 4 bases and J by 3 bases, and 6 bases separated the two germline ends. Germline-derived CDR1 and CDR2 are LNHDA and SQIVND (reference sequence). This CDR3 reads CASSKRDTEAFF. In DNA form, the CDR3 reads TGTGCCAGTAGTAAGAGGGACACTGAAGCTTTCTTT.

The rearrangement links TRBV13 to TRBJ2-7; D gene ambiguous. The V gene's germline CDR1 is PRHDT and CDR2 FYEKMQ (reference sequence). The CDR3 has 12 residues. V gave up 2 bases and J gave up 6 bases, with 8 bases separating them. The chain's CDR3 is CASSLLESEQYF. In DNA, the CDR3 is TGTGCCAGCAGCTTATTGGAATCCGAGCAGTACTTC.

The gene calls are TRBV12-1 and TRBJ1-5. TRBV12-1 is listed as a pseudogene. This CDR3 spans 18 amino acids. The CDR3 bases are TGTGCCAGCAGCTTTGCGCAGACGGAGGATTATAGCAATCAGCCCCAGCATTTT. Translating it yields CASSFAQTEDYSNQPQHF.

This CDR3 is CASRLETGARRTEAFF. CDR3 bases: TGTGCAAGTCGCTTAGAAACAGGGGCCCGACGGACTGAAGCTTTCTTT. The chain employs TRBV12-2 and TRBJ1-1; the listed D gene, TRBD1, was not tested against the DNA. TRBV12-2 is a pseudogene locus. This CDR3 spans 16 amino acids.

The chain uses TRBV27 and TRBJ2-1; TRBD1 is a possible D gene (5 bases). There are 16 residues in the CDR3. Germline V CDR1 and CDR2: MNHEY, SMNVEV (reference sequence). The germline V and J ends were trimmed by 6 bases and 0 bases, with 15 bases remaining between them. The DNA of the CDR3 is TGTGCCAGCAGCTATTCAGGGTTAAGCTCCTACAATGAGCAGTTCTTC. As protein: CASSYSGLSSYNEQFF.

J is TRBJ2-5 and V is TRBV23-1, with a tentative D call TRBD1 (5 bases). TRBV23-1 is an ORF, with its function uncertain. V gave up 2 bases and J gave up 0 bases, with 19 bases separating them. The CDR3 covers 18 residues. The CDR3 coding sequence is TGCGCCAGCAGTCAAACCCTGAAACAGGTTATCCACCAAGAGACCCAGTACTTC. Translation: CASSQTLKQVIHQETQYF.

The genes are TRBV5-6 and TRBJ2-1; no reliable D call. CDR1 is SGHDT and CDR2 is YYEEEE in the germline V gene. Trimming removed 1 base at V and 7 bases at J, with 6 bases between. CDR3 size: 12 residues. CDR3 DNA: TGTGCCAGCAGCTTGAGAGCAAATGAGCAGTTCTTC. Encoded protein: CASSLRANEQFF. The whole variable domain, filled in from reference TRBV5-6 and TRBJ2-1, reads DAGVTQSPTHLIKTRGQQVTLRCSPKSGHDTVSWYQQALGQGPQFIFQYYEEEERQRGNFPDRFSGHQFPNYSSELNVNALLLGDSALYLCASSLRANEQFFGPGTRLTVL.

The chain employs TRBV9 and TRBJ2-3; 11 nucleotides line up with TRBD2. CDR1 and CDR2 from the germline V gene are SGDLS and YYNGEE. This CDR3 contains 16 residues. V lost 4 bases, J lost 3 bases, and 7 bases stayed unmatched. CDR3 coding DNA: TGTGCCAGCAGCTCCTTAGCGGGGGGGAGGACAGATACGCAGTATTTT. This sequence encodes CASSSLAGGRTDTQYF.

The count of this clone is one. CDR3 sequence: CASSTLTEYYEQYF. CDR3 coding DNA: TGTGCCAGTAGTACCCTCACAGAATACTACGAGCAGTACTTC. The V and J genes are TRBV19 and TRBJ2-7; D is uncertain. The germline gives CDR1 LNHDA, CDR2 SQIVND (reference sequence). V lost 4 bases and J lost 3, with 13 bases in between. The CDR3 consists of 14 residues.

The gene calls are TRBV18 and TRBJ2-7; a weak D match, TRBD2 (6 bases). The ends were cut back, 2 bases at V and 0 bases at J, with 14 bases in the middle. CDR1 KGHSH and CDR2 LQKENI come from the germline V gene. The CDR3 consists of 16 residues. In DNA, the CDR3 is TGTGCCAGCTCACCAATTGGCGGGGTAAGCTCCTACGAGCAGTACTTC. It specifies CASSPIGGVSSYEQYF.

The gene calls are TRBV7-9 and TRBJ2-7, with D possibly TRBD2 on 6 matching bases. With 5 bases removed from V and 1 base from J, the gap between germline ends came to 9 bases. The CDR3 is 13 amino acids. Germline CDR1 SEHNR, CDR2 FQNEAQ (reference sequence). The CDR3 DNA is TGTGCCAGCAGCCAGAGCGGGTCCTACGAGCAGTACTTC. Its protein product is CASSQSGSYEQYF.

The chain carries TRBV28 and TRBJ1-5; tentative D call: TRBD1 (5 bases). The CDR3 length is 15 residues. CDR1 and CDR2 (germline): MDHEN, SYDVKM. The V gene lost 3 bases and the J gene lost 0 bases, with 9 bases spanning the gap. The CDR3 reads CASSFGAASNQPQHF. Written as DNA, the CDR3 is TGTGCCAGCAGTTTCGGGGCCGCTAGCAATCAGCCCCAGCATTTT. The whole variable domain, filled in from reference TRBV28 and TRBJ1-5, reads DVKVTQSSRYLVKRTGEKVFLECVQDMDHENMFWYRQDPGLGLRLIYFSYDVKMKEKGDIPEGYSVSREKKERFSLILESASTNQTSMYLCASSFGAASNQPQHFGDGTRLSIL.

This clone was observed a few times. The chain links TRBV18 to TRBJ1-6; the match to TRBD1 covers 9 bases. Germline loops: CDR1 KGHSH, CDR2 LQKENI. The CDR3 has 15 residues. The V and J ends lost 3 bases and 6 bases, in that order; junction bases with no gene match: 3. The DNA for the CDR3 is TGTGCCAGCTCACCTGGGACAGGGACTAATTCACCCCTCCACTTT. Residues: CASSPGTGTNSPLHF.

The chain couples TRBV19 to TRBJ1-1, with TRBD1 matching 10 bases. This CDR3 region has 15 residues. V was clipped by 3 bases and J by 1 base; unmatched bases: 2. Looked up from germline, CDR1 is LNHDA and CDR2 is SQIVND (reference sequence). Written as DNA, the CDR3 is TGTGCCAGTAGTATTTGGGACAGGGGGAACACTGAAGCTTTCTTT. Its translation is CASSIWDRGNTEAFF.

The CDR3 is CASSLVAGGKETQYF. CDR3 in DNA: TGCGCCAGCAGCTTGGTGGCGGGGGGGAAAGAGACCCAGTACTTC. This chain joins TRBV5-1 and TRBJ2-5, with TRBD2 identical over 9 bases. Germline CDR1 SGHRS, CDR2 YFSETQ. CDR3 size: 15 residues. Trimming removed 0 bases from V and 3 bases from J; junction bases left unmatched: 3. The full variable domain, completed using reference TRBV5-1 and TRBJ2-5, is KAGVTQTPRYLIKTRGQQVTLSCSPISGHRSVSWYQQTPGQGLQFLFEYFSETQRNKGNFPGRFSGRQFSNSRSEMNVSTLELGDSALYLCASSLVAGGKETQYFGPGTRLLVL.

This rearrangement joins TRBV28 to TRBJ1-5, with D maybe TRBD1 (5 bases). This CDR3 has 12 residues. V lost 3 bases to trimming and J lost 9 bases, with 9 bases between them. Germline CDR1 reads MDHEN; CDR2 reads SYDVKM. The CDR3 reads CASSLGGRPQHF. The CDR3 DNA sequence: TGTGCCAGCAGTTTGGGGGGGAGGCCCCAGCATTTT.

The CDR3 coding sequence is TGTGCCAGCAGTTTTTGGGAGGAGACCCCCTCCGTCGAGCAGTACTTC. This gives the protein CASSFWEETPSVEQYF. The genes are TRBV28 and TRBJ2-7, with D possibly being TRBD2 (6 bases). The CDR3 extends over 16 amino acids. V was clipped by 3 bases and J by 6 bases, with 21 bases between them. Germline V CDR1 and CDR2: MDHEN, SYDVKM.

The CDR3 is CASSEFEGQGYTF. The CDR3 DNA reads as TGTGCCAGCAGTGAATTCGAGGGACAGGGCTACACCTTC. The chain has TRBV25-1 and TRBJ1-2, with TRBD1 identical over 7 bases. Germline assignment: CDR1 MGHDK and CDR2 SYGVNS. Trimming removed 1 base from V and 8 bases from J; junction bases left unmatched: 4. CDR3 length: 13 residues.

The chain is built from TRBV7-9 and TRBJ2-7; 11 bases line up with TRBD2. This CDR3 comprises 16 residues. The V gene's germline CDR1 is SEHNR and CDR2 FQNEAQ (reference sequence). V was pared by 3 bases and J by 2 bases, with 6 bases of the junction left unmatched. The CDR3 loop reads CASSLTSGTVAYEQYF. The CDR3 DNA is TGTGCCAGCAGCTTGACTAGCGGGACTGTCGCCTACGAGCAGTACTTC.

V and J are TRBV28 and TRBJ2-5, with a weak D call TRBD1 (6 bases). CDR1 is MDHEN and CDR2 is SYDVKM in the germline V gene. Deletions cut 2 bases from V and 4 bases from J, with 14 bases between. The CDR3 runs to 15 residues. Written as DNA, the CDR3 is TGTGCCAGCAGTTTAGGGAAGGGGGTTGGAGAGACCCAGTACTTC. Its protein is CASSLGKGVGETQYF.

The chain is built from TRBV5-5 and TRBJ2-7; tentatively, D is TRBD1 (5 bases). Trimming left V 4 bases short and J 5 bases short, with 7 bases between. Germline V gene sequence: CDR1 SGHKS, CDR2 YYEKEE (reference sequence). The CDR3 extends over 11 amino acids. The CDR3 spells CASSLTDEQYF. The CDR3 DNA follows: TGTGCCAGCAGCCTGACAGACGAGCAGTACTTC.

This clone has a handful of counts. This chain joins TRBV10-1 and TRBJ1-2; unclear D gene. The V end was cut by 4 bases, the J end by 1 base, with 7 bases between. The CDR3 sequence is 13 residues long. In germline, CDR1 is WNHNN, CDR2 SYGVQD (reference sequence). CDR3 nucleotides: TGCGCCAGCAGTGGTCCAAATAACTATGGCTACACCTTC. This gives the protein CASSGPNNYGYTF.

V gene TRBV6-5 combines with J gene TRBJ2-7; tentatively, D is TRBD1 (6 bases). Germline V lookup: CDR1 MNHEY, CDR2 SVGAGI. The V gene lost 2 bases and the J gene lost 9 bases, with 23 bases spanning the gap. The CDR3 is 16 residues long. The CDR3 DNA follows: TGTGCCAGCAGTTACACCCGGGACAATCCCTCTAGGAGGCAGTACTTC. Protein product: CASSYTRDNPSRRQYF.

The DNA for the CDR3 is TGTGCCACCAGGACAGGGGGAGAGACCCAGTACTTC. Translated, it gives CATRTGGETQYF. V gene TRBV27 combines with J gene TRBJ2-5; TRBD1 aligns across 10 bases. In germline, CDR1 is MNHEY, CDR2 SMNVEV (reference sequence). This CDR3 comprises 12 residues. J lost 4 bases, V lost 10 bases, and 3 bases had no gene match.